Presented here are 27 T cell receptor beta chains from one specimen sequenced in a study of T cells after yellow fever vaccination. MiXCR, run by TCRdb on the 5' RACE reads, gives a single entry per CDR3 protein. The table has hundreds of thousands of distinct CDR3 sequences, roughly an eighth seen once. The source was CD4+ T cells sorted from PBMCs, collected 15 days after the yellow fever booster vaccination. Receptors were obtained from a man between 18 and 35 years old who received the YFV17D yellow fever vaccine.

CDR3 sequence (DNA): TGTGCCAGCAGCCGTGGGACAGGGGGTGAGCAGTTCTTC. It codes for CASSRGTGGEQFF. The V call is TRBV28, the J call TRBJ2-1; the match to TRBD1 covers 11 bases. The V and J ends lost 6 bases and 9 bases, in that order; junction bases with no gene match: 4. Germline CDR1 and CDR2: MDHEN and SYDVKM. The CDR3 covers 13 residues.

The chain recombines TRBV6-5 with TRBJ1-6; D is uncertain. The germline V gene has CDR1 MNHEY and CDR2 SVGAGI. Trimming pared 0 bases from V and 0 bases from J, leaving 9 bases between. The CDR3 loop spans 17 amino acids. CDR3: CASSYSAVDSYNSPLHF. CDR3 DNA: TGTGCCAGCAGTTACTCAGCGGTGGACTCCTATAATTCACCCCTCCACTTT.

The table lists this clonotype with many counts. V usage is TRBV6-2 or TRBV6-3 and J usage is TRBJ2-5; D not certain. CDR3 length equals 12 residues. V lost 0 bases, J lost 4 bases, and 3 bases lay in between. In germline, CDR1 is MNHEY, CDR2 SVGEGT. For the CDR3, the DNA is TGTGCCAGCAGTTACTCGGGAGAGACCCAGTACTTC. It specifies CASSYSGETQYF.

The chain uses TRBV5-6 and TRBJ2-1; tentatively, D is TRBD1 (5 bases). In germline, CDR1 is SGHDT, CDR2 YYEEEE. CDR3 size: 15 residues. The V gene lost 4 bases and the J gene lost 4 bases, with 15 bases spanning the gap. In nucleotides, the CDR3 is TGTGCCAGCAGCGCCAGGACACTACTTTACAATGAGCAGTTCTTC. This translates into CASSARTLLYNEQFF.

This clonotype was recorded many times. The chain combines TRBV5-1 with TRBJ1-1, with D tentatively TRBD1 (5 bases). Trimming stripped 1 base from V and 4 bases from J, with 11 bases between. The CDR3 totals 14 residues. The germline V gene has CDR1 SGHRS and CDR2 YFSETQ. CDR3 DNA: TGCGCCAGCAGCTTGAGGGGCGAGTTCACTGAAGCTTTCTTT. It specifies CASSLRGEFTEAFF.

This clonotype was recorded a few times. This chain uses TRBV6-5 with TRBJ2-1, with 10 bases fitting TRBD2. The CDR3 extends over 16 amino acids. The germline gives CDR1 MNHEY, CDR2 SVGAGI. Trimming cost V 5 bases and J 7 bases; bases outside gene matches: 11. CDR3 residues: CASSLSSGGGWNEQFF. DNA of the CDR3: TGTGCCAGCAGTCTCTCCAGCGGGGGGGGCTGGAATGAGCAGTTCTTC.

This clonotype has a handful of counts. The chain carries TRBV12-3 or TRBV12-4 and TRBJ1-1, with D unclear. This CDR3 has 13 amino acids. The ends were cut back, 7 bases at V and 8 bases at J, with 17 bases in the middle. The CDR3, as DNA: TGTGCCAGCACCACGACCACGGTGGTGGAAGCTTTCTTT. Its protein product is CASTTTTVVEAFF.

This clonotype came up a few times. The CDR3 DNA reads as TGTGCCAGCAGTAAACACAGGGGTAACTATGGCTACACCTTC. Translation gives CASSKHRGNYGYTF. The V call is TRBV27, the J call TRBJ1-2; 7 positions match TRBD1. The ends lost 5 bases at V and 1 base at J; junction bases unmatched: 4. The CDR3 loop spans 14 amino acids. The V gene's germline CDR1 is MNHEY and CDR2 SMNVEV (reference sequence).

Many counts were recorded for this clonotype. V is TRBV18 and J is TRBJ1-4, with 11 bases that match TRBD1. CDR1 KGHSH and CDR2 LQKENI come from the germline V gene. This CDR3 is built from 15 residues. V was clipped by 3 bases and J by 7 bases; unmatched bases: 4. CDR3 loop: CASSPPGQGGEKLFF. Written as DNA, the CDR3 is TGTGCCAGCTCACCGCCGGGACAGGGGGGTGAAAAACTGTTTTTT.

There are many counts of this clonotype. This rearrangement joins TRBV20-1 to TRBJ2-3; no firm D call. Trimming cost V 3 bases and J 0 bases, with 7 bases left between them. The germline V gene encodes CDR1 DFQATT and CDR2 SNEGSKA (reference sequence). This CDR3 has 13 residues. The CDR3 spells CSASLGSTDTQYF. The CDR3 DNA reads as TGCAGTGCTAGTCTAGGCAGCACAGATACGCAGTATTTT.

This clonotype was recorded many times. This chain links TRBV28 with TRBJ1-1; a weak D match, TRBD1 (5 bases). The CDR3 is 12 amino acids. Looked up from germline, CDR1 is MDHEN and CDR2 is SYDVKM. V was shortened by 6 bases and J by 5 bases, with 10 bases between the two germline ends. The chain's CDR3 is CASRNWGTEAFF. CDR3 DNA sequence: TGTGCCAGCAGAAACTGGGGGACTGAAGCTTTCTTT. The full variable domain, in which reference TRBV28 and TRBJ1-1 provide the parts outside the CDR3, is DVKVTQSSRYLVKRTGEKVFLECVQDMDHENMFWYRQDPGLGLRLIYFSYDVKMKEKGDIPEGYSVSREKKERFSLILESASTNQTSMYLCASRNWGTEAFFGQGTRLTVV.

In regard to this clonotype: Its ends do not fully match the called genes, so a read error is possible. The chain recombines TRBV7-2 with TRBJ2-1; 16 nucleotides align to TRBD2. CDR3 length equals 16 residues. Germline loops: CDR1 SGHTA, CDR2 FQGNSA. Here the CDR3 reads CASSSTGTSGGVTRIF. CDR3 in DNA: TGTGCCAGCAGCTCTACCGGGACTAGCGGGGGGGTCACGCGGATCTTC.

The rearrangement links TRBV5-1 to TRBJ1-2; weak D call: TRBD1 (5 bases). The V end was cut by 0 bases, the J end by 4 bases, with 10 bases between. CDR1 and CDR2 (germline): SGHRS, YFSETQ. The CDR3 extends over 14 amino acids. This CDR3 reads CASSLGQSGYGYTF. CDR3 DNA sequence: TGCGCCAGCAGCTTGGGACAGAGTGGCTATGGCTACACCTTC.

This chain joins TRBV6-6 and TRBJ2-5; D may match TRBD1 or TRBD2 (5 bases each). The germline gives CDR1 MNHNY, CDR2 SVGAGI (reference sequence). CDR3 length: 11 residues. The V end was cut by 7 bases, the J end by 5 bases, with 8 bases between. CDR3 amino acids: CASKWGETQYF. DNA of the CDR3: TGTGCCAGCAAATGGGGGGAGACCCAGTACTTC.

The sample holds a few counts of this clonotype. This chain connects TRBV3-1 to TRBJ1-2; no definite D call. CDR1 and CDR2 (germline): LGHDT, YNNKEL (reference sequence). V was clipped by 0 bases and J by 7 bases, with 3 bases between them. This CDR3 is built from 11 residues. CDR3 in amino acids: CASSQDIGYTF. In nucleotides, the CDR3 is TGTGCCAGCAGCCAAGACATTGGCTACACCTTC.

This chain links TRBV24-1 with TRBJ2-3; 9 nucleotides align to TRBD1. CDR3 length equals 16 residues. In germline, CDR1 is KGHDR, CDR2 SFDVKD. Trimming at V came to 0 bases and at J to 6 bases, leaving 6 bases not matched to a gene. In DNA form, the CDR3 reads TGTGCCACCAGTGATTTGGGGACAGGGAAACAGGATACGCAGTATTTT. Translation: CATSDLGTGKQDTQYF.

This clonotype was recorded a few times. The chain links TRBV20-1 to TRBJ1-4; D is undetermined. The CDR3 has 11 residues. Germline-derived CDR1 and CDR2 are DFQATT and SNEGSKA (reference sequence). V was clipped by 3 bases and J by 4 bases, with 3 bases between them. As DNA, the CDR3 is TGCAGTGCTAGGAATAATGAAAAACTGTTTTTT. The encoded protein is CSARNNEKLFF.

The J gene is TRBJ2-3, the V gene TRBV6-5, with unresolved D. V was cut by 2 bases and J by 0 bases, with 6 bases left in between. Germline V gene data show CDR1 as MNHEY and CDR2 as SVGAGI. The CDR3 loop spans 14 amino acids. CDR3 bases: TGTGCCAGCAGTTACACAGATAGCACAGATACGCAGTATTTT. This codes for CASSYTDSTDTQYF.

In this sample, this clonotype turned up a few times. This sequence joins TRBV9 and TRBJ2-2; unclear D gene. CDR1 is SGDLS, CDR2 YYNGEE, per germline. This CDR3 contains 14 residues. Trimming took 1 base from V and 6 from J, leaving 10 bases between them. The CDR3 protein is CASSVRAGAGELFF. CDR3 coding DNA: TGTGCCAGCAGCGTAAGGGCAGGCGCCGGGGAGCTGTTTTTT. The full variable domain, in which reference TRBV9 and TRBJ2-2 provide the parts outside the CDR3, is DSGVTQTPKHLITATGQRVTLRCSPRSGDLSVYWYQQSLDQGLQFLIQYYNGEERAKGNILERFSAQQFPDLHSELNLSSLELGDSALYFCASSVRAGAGELFFGEGSRLTVL.

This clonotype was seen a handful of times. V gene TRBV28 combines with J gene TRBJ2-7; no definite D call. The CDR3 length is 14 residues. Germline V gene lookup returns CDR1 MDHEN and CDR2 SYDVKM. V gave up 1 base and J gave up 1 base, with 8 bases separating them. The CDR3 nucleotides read TGTGCCAGCAGTTTATTTGGCCAGTCCTACGAGCAGTACTTC. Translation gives CASSLFGQSYEQYF.

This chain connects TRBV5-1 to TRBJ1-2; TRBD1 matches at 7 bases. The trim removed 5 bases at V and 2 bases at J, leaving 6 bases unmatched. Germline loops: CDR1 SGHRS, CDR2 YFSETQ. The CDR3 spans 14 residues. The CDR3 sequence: CASRRPGQNYGYTF. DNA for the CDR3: TGCGCCAGCAGACGACCGGGACAGAACTATGGCTACACCTTC.

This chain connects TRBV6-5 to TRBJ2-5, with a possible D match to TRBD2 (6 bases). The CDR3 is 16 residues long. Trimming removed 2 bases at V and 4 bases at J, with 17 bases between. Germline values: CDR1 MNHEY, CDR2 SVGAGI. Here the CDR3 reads CASSYGGSGNGETQYF. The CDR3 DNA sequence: TGTGCCAGCAGTTACGGGGGGAGTGGGAATGGAGAGACCCAGTACTTC.

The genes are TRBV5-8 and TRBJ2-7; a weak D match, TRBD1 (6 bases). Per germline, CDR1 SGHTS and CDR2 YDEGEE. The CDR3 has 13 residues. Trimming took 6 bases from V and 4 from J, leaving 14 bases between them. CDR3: CASNSIGQYEQYF. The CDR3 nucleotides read TGTGCCAGCAACTCGATAGGACAGTACGAGCAGTACTTC.

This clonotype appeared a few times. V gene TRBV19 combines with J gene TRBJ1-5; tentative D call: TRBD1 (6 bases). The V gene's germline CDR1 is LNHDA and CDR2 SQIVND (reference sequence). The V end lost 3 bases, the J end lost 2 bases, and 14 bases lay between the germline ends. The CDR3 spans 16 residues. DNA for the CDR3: TGTGCCAGTAGTATCGGCCCAGGGGATGGCAATCAGCCCCAGCATTTT. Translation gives CASSIGPGDGNQPQHF.

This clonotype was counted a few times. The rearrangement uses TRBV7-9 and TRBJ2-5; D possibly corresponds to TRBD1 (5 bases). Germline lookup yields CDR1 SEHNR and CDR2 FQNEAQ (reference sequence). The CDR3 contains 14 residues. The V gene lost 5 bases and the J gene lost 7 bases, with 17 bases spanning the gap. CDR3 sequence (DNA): TGTGCCAGCAGCGAACGGACGGCCCAGGGGACCCAGTACTTC. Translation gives CASSERTAQGTQYF.

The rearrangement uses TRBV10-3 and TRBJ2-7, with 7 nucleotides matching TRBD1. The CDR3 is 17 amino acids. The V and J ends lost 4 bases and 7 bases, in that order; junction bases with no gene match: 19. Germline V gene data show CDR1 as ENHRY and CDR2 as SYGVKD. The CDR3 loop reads CAISGNPLTGLTEEQYV. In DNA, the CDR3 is TGTGCCATCAGTGGAAACCCCTTGACAGGGCTTACAGAGGAGCAGTACGTC.

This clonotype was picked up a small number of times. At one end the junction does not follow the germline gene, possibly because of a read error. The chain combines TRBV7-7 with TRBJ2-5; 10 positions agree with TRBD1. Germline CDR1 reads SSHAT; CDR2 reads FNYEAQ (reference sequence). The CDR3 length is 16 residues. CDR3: CASSLATGGYQETQYF. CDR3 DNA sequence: TGTGCTAGCAGCTTAGCGACAGGGGGCTACCAAGAGACCCAGTACTTC.